This T cell receptor (beta chain) was retrieved from a study of T cells in localized non-small cell lung cancer. Findings of the study overall: Clonality of T cells reached its maximum in uninvolved adjacent lung, surpassing tumor. There was an association of higher blood T cell density with longer overall survival. Median approximately 61 top-100 tumor clones were shared with paired adjacent lung. Only one tumor region was sequenced, so heterogeneity remains possible.

Profiling relied on immunoSEQ multiplex PCR, and the TCRdb table lists in-frame clones only, not all of them. The sample has approximately 29,000 clones; roughly 80% are singletons. The CDR3 runs 16 residues. V shed 2 bases and J 5 bases; nucleotides not matched to a gene: 6. From germline, CDR1 is LGHNA and CDR2 YNFKEQ. Concerning this clone: Its target is not known.

The specimen comprised peripheral blood, sampled before any cancer treatment. The clonotype originates from a male donor aged 60 or over with stage II squamous cell lung carcinoma. This chain joins TRBV4-2 and TRBJ2-3; TRBD2 matches at 11 bases. The CDR3 bases are TGTGCCAGCAGCCAATCTAGCGGGGGGCCGGGAGATACGCAGTATTTT. Translation: CASSQSSGGPGDTQYF.